The TCR beta chain described here comes from a study of shared clonotypes between healthy human individuals. Germline CDR1 reads LNHNV; CDR2 reads YYDKDF (reference sequence). Trimming shortened V by 4 bases and J by 5 bases, and 17 bases separated the two germline ends. The CDR3 runs to 15 residues. Measured with immunoSEQ multiplex PCR; TCRdb has only the in-frame clones, and not every one. The sample has about 2.1 million clones, around 93% seen once; the top ten hold around 1.7%. Positive CCR7 selection of CD45RO-negative cells yielded the naive CD8 cells, and terminally differentiated effector memory CD45RA+ cells were excluded.

The specimen was naive CD8+ T cells from PBMCs. The receptor was isolated from a man younger than 30 in good health. Some clones in this sample may be carry-over from other donors' samples. This chain connects TRBV15 to TRBJ2-5; D may correspond to TRBD1 or TRBD2 (6 bases each). CDR3 sequence reads: CATSKWTVAGETQYF. The CDR3 bases are TGTGCCACCAGCAAATGGACAGTGGCGGGGGAGACCCAGTACTTC.